The 25 T cell receptor beta chains below were found in one sample sequenced in a study of blood T cells in healthy people across ages. A second PCR of about 6 to 11 cycles used a sample-barcoded 5' primer and a J-beta primer mix. One entry per CDR3 protein results from TCRdb running MiXCR on the 5' RACE reads. The sample includes more than 900,000 distinct CDR3 sequences, 25% seen only once; the top ten take approximately 0.79%. In addition, the sample was reused for a study of T cells of mothers and their children.

What was sequenced was blood. Every receptor here comes from a girl aged 2 to 10 in good health.

The gene calls are TRBV29-1 and TRBJ1-1, with D possibly matching TRBD1 (6 bases). V was shortened by 6 bases and J by 3 bases, with 14 bases between the two germline ends. Germline CDR1 is SQVTM and CDR2 is ANQGSEA. This CDR3 has 13 residues. CDR3 nucleotides: TGCAGCGTGTCGGGACACCTCGACACTGAAGCTTTCTTT. It specifies CSVSGHLDTEAFF.

This clonotype was seen a few times. An end of the junction differs from the germline gene, which may be a read error. The V and J genes are TRBV5-1 and TRBJ2-5; unclear D gene. The germline V gene has CDR1 SGHRS and CDR2 YFSETQ. The CDR3 is 13 amino acids. The CDR3 DNA follows: TGTGCCAGCAGCCTGATGGGGTCAGAGACCCAGTACTTC. It specifies CASSLMGSETQYF. Full variable domain (rest looked up from reference TRBV5-1 and TRBJ2-5): KAGVTQTPRYLIKTRGQQVTLSCSPISGHRSVSWYQQTPGQGLQFLFEYFSETQRNKGNFPGRFSGRQFSNSRSEMNVSTLELGDSALYLCASSLMGSETQYFGPGTRLLVL.

The chain employs TRBV9 and TRBJ2-1; D gene uncertain. The CDR3 runs to 13 residues. V shed 2 bases and J shed 4 bases, with 7 bases lying between them. Germline V gene sequence: CDR1 SGDLS, CDR2 YYNGEE. The chain's CDR3 is CASSVGFYNEQFF. The CDR3 nucleotides are TGTGCCAGCAGCGTCGGCTTTTACAATGAGCAGTTCTTC.

Notes on this clonotype: One junction end disagrees with the germline gene, perhaps due to a read error. CDR3 protein: CASSLAADNEQFF. The DNA of the CDR3 is TGCGCCAGCAGCTTAGCAGCGGACAATGAGCAGTTCTTC. The rearrangement uses TRBV5-6 and TRBJ2-1; the D gene is possibly TRBD2 (5 bases). Germline CDR1 and CDR2: SGHDT and YYEEEE. CDR3 length: 13 residues.

Only a few counts were recorded for this clonotype. The rearrangement joins TRBV7-9 to TRBJ2-5, with a weak D call TRBD1 (6 bases). V lost 5 bases to trimming and J lost 2 bases, with 18 bases between them. CDR3 size: 16 residues. Germline V gene lookup returns CDR1 SEHNR and CDR2 FQNEAQ (reference sequence). The CDR3 DNA sequence: TGTGCCAGCAGCGCTTATGTAAGGGGGAGACAAGAGACCCAGTACTTC. Translating it yields CASSAYVRGRQETQYF.

This rearrangement joins TRBV7-2 to TRBJ2-1, with 12 bases lining up with TRBD2. The germline CDR1 and CDR2 sequences are SGHTA and FQGNSA. Germline trimming cut 3 bases from V and 7 bases from J; bases unmatched to any gene: 13. The CDR3 runs 18 residues. Here the CDR3 reads CASSFRPSGGVKGNEQFF. The CDR3 DNA reads TGTGCCAGCAGCTTCCGCCCTAGCGGGGGGGTAAAAGGAAATGAGCAGTTCTTC.

J is TRBJ2-3 and V is TRBV11-2; 10 bases are a match to TRBD1. V lost 1 base to trimming and J lost 2 bases; unmatched junction nucleotides: 15. CDR3 length: 20 amino acids. CDR1 and CDR2 from the germline V gene are SGHAT and FQNNGV. The CDR3 here is CASSLVLVGTGARITDTQYF. The CDR3 region has the DNA TGTGCCAGCAGCTTAGTTTTGGTGGGGACAGGGGCCAGAATCACAGATACGCAGTATTTT.

The sample holds many counts of this clonotype. One end of the junction varies from germline; a read error may be responsible. This chain links TRBV7-7 with TRBJ2-1; D is uncertain. The CDR3 is made up of 15 amino acids. CDR1 and CDR2 from the germline V gene are SSHAT and FNYEAQ (reference sequence). CDR3 loop: CASSLSYSSYNEQFF. CDR3 nucleotides: TGTGCTAGCAGCTTAAGTTACAGCTCCTACAATGAGCAGTTCTTC.

This clonotype appeared a few times. The chain combines TRBV4-1 with TRBJ2-1, with 9 bases aligning to TRBD2. Unmatched junction bases numbered 14, after V lost 0 bases and J lost 5 bases. Germline assignment: CDR1 MGHRA and CDR2 YSYEKL. This CDR3 has 19 amino acids. DNA of the CDR3: TGCGCCAGCAGCCAAGAAAGGGCCTTGGCGGGAGGGGAAAACAATGAGCAGTTCTTC. Encoded protein: CASSQERALAGGENNEQFF.

This clonotype was counted a few times. The chain has TRBV6-5 and TRBJ2-3; 13 nucleotides line up with TRBD2. Germline-derived CDR1 and CDR2 are MNHEY and SVGAGI. The CDR3 is 19 amino acids. Losses at the gene ends were 2 bases for V and 0 bases for J; bases not matched to a gene: 8. This CDR3 reads CASSYGTSGAGASTDTQYF. The CDR3 nucleotides are TGTGCCAGCAGTTACGGGACTAGCGGGGCGGGAGCGAGCACAGATACGCAGTATTTT.

CDR3 region: CSVGPGQGLEQYF. CDR3 sequence (DNA): TGCAGCGTTGGGCCGGGACAGGGGCTAGAGCAGTACTTC. This chain links TRBV29-1 with TRBJ2-7; 10 bases are shared with TRBD1. Germline V gene data show CDR1 as SQVTM and CDR2 as ANQGSEA. CDR3 size: 13 residues. The ends lost 4 bases at V and 7 bases at J; junction bases unmatched: 7.

The genes are TRBV28 and TRBJ2-1; D gene ambiguous. V was pared by 6 bases and J by 0 bases, with 12 bases between. Germline assignment: CDR1 MDHEN and CDR2 SYDVKM. The length of the CDR3 is 15 residues. The CDR3 loop is CASRSSASSYNEQFF. The DNA of the CDR3 is TGTGCCAGCAGGAGTTCTGCCAGCTCCTACAATGAGCAGTTCTTC.

Ten or more counts support this clonotype. The chain employs TRBV7-3 and TRBJ2-5; TRBD2 matches 7 bases. This CDR3 has 13 residues. From germline, CDR1 is SGHTA and CDR2 FQGTGA. Trimming cost V 1 base and J 5 bases; bases outside gene matches: 1. CDR3: CASSLNSGETQYF. Here the CDR3 DNA reads TGTGCCAGCAGCTTAAATAGCGGGGAGACCCAGTACTTC.

This sequence joins TRBV4-3 and TRBJ1-2; a weak D match, TRBD1 (6 bases). CDR1 and CDR2 (germline): LGHNA, YSLEER. The CDR3 runs to 15 residues. Trimming removed 0 bases from V and 3 bases from J, with 11 bases in between. CDR3 region: CASSQDPGAYYGYTF. The CDR3 DNA sequence: TGCGCCAGCAGCCAAGACCCGGGGGCGTACTATGGCTACACCTTC.

This chain links TRBV7-2 with TRBJ2-3, with D possibly matching TRBD2 (6 bases). The germline gives CDR1 SGHTA, CDR2 FQGNSA. The CDR3 runs to 16 residues. V was clipped by 5 bases and J by 2 bases, with 17 bases between them. DNA of the CDR3: TGTGCCAGCAGCATGGGAGGCAGGGCGTACACAGATACGCAGTATTTT. Translation gives CASSMGGRAYTDTQYF.

This clonotype was found a few times. The chain's CDR3 is CASSQGTGPREQFF. CDR3 in DNA: TGTGCCAGCAGCCAGGGGACAGGGCCAAGAGAGCAGTTCTTC. The chain has TRBV12-3 or TRBV12-4 and TRBJ2-1; 9 bases align to TRBD1. Germline trimming cut 6 bases from V and 10 bases from J; bases unmatched to any gene: 10. The CDR3 consists of 14 residues.

For this clonotype: An end of the junction differs from the germline gene, which may be a read error. This chain links TRBV5-1 with TRBJ1-4; D gene uncertain. Per the germline V gene, CDR1 is SGHRS and CDR2 is YFSETQ. This CDR3 has 15 amino acids. The CDR3 DNA reads TGCGCCAGCAGCTTTTCCGGTGCAACTACTGAAAAACTGTTTTTT. Its protein is CASSFSGATTEKLFF.

This clonotype was observed a few times. The chain has TRBV29-1 and TRBJ1-4, with TRBD1 as a possible D gene (5 bases). Germline V gene sequence: CDR1 SQVTM, CDR2 ANQGSEA. This CDR3 comprises 16 residues. Trimming took off 6 bases at V and 5 bases at J, with 22 bases between the two ends. CDR3 sequence reads: CSVKTTRTGPNEKLFF. The DNA for the CDR3 is TGCAGCGTGAAAACAACCCGGACGGGACCAAATGAAAAACTGTTTTTT.

The sample holds many counts of this clonotype. The rearrangement uses TRBV4-2 and TRBJ1-2; D is uncertain. Trimming cost V 4 bases and J 6 bases, with 6 bases left between them. CDR1 is LGHNA, CDR2 YNFKEQ, per germline. This CDR3 spans 11 amino acids. DNA for the CDR3: TGTGCCAGCAGCCCCGGGGATGGCTACACCTTC. This encodes CASSPGDGYTF.

This chain connects TRBV9 to TRBJ1-2; perhaps TRBD1 as D (5 bases). Germline CDR1 SGDLS, CDR2 YYNGEE. With 0 bases removed from V and 3 bases from J, the gap between germline ends came to 9 bases. The CDR3 spans 14 residues. CDR3 bases: TGTGCCAGCAGCGTAGGCCCGGGGCACTATGGCTACACCTTC. Its translation: CASSVGPGHYGYTF.

This clonotype was seen more than once but under ten times. The chain employs TRBV7-9 and TRBJ1-3; D ambiguous. The ends were cut back, 4 bases at V and 1 base at J, with 11 bases in the middle. CDR3 length: 15 amino acids. CDR1 and CDR2 (germline): SEHNR, FQNEAQ (reference sequence). The CDR3 sequence is CASSSPFGSGNTIYF. The CDR3 DNA reads TGTGCCAGCAGCTCCCCGTTCGGGTCTGGAAACACCATATATTTT.

The genes are TRBV27 and TRBJ2-7; 7 positions match TRBD1. With 6 bases clipped from V and 6 bases from J, the junction kept 5 bases outside the gene matches. There are 12 residues in the CDR3. Germline V lookup: CDR1 MNHEY, CDR2 SMNVEV (reference sequence). The CDR3 DNA follows: TGTGCCAGCAGGAGACAGGGAAGCGAGCAGTACTTC. This sequence encodes CASRRQGSEQYF.

With respect to this clonotype: The CDR3 does not end in the conserved phenylalanine or tryptophan, so this is likely a read error. The J gene is TRBJ2-3, the V gene TRBV4-1; 8 positions match TRBD2. The V gene end was trimmed by 0 bases and the J gene end by 3 bases; junction bases not matched to a gene: 14. The CDR3 contains 19 residues. CDR1 is MGHRA, CDR2 YSYEKL, per germline. The CDR3 sequence is CASSQDPQAGASPTDTQYL. DNA of the CDR3: TGCGCCAGCAGCCAAGATCCTCAAGCGGGAGCTAGCCCGACAGATACGCAGTATCTT.

V and J are TRBV4-1 and TRBJ1-4; no reliable D call. The CDR3 totals 14 residues. Trimming pared 4 bases from V and 6 bases from J, leaving 12 bases between. Per the germline V gene, CDR1 is MGHRA and CDR2 is YSYEKL. CDR3 nucleotide sequence: TGCGCCAGCAGCCCACACGGAGAATATGAAAAACTGTTTTTT. It encodes CASSPHGEYEKLFF.

Notes on this clonotype: One junction end does not reproduce the germline sequence, and a read error may be involved. The chain employs TRBV4-1 and TRBJ1-5, with 12 bases lining up with TRBD1. Germline-derived CDR1 and CDR2 are MGHRA and YSYEKL. This CDR3 region has 18 residues. In nucleotides, the CDR3 is TGCGCCAGCAGCCCGGGGGGGACAGGGGGCCCCAATAATGGGCCCCAACATTTT. Its protein product is CASSPGGTGGPNNGPQHF.